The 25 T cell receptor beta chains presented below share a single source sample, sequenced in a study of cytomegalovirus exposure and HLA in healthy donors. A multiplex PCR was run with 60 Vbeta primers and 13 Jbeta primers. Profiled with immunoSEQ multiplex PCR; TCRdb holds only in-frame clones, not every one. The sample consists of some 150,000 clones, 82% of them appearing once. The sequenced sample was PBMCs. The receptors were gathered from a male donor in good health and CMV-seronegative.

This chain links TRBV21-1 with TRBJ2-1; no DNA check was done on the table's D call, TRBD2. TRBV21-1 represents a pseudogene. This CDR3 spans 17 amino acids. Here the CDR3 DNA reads TGTGCCAGCAGCAAAAGGCCCGTAGATAGCGGGGATCATGAGCAGTTCTTC. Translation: CASSKRPVDSGDHEQFF.

The CDR3 bases are TGTGCCAGCACCGAGGGCCTACGATTCACAGATACGCAGTATTTT. Its protein product is CASTEGLRFTDTQYF. This sequence joins TRBV6-1 and TRBJ2-3; D might be TRBD2 (5 bases). The germline V gene has CDR1 MNHNS and CDR2 SASEGT. The CDR3 spans 15 residues. Trimming cost V 7 bases and J 2 bases, with 16 bases left between them.

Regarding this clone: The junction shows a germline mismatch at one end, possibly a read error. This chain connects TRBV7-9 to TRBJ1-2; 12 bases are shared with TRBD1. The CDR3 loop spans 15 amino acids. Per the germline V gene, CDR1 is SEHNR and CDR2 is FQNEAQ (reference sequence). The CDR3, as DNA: TGTTCCAGCAGCGAAGGGACAGGGGGCGAGAGAGGCTACACCTTC. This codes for CSSSEGTGGERGYTF. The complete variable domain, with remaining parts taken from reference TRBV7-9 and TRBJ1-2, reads DTGVSQNPRHKITKRGQNVTFRCDPISEHNRLYWYRQTLGQGPEFLTYFQNEAQLEKSRLLSDRFSAERPKGSFSTLEIQRTEQGDSAMYLCSSSEGTGGERGYTFGSGTRLTVV.

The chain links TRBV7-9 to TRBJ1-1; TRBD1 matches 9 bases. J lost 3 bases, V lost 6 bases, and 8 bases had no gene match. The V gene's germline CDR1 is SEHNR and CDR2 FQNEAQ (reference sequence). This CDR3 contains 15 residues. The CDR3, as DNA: TGTGCCAGCAGTCCGGGGACAGGGCTCCACACTGAAGCTTTCTTT. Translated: CASSPGTGLHTEAFF.

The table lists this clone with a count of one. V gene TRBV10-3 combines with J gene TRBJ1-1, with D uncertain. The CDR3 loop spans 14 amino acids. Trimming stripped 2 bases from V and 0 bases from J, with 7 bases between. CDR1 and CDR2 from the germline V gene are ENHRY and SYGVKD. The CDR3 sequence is CAISEGGLNTEAFF. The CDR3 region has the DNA TGTGCCATCAGTGAGGGCGGGTTGAACACTGAAGCTTTCTTT.

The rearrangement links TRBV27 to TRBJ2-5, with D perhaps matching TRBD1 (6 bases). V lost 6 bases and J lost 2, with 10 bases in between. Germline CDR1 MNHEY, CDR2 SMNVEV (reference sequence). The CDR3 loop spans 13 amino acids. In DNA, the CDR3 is TGTGCCAGCAGGCCAGGGGTACAAGAGACCCAGTACTTC. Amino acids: CASRPGVQETQYF.

As DNA, the CDR3 is TGTGCCAGCAGCCGCGATACTAGTTTTGAGGAGCAGTACTTC. This encodes CASSRDTSFEEQYF. The chain recombines TRBV4-2 with TRBJ2-7; maybe TRBD2 (5 bases). CDR3 length: 14 residues. Per germline, CDR1 LGHNA and CDR2 YNFKEQ. Trimming removed 4 bases from V and 7 bases from J, with 17 bases in between.

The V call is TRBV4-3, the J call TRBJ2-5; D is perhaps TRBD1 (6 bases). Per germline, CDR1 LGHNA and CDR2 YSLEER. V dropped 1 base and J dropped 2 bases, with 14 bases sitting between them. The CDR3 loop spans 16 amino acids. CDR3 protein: CASSQGVTGSQETQYF. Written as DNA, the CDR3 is TGCGCCAGCAGCCAAGGTGTGACAGGCTCGCAAGAGACCCAGTACTTC.

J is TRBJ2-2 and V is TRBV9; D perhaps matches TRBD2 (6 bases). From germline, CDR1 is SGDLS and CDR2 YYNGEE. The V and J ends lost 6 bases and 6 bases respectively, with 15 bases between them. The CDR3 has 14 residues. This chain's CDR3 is CASTSRGTAGELFF. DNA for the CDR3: TGTGCCAGCACCTCCCGGGGGACGGCCGGGGAGCTGTTTTTT.

The CDR3 bases are TGTGCCAGCAGTTACTCGATGCGGGAGGGCTACGAGCAGTACTTC. Translation gives CASSYSMREGYEQYF. V usage is TRBV6-6 and J usage is TRBJ2-7; 9 nucleotides agree with TRBD2. This CDR3 has 15 residues. V lost 0 bases to trimming and J lost 3 bases; unmatched junction nucleotides: 3. CDR1 is MNHNY and CDR2 is SVGAGI in the germline V gene (reference sequence).

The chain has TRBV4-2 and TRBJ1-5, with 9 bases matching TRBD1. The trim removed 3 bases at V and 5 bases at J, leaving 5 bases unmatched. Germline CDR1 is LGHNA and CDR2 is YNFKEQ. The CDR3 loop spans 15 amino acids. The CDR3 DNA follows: TGTGCCAGCAGCCAGGGACAGGGCGCTGATCAGCCCCAGCATTTT. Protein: CASSQGQGADQPQHF.

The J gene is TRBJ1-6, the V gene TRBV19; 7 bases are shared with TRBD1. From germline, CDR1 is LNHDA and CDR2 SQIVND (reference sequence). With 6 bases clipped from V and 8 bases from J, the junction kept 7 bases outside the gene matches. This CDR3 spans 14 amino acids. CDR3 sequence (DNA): TGTGCCAGTAGCCGTCCCGGGACAGATTCACCCCTCCACTTT. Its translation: CASSRPGTDSPLHF.

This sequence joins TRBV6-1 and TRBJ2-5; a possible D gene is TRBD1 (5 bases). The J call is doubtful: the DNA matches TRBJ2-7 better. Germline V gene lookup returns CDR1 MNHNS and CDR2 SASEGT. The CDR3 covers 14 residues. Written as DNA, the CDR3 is TGTGCCAGCAGTGAAGGACAGACCTTCTACGAGCAGTACTTC. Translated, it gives CASSEGQTFYEQYF.

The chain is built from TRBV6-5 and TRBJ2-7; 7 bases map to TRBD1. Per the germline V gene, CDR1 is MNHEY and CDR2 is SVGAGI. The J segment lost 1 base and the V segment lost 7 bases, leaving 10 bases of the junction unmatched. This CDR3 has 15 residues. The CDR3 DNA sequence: TGTGCCAGCACCCACGCAGGGGGTATTTCCTACGAGCAGTACTTC. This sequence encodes CASTHAGGISYEQYF.

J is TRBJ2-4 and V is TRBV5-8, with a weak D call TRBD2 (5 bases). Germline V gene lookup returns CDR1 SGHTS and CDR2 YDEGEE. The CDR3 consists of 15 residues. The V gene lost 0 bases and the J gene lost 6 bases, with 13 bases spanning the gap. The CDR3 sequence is CASSLGGRDRNIQYF. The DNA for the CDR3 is TGTGCCAGCAGCTTGGGAGGGAGAGACCGAAACATTCAGTACTTC.

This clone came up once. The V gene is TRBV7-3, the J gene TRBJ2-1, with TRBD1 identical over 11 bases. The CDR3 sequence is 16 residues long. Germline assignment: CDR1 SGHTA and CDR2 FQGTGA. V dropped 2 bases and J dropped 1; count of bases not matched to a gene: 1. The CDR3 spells CASSLGDRGSYNEQFF. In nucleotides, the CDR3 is TGTGCCAGCAGCTTAGGGGACAGGGGGTCCTACAATGAGCAGTTCTTC. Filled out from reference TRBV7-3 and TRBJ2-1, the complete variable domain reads GAGVSQTPSNKVTEKGKYVELRCDPISGHTALYWYRQSLGQGPEFLIYFQGTGAADDSGLPNDRFFAVRPEGSVSTLKIQRTERGDSAVYLCASSLGDRGSYNEQFFGPGTRLTVL.

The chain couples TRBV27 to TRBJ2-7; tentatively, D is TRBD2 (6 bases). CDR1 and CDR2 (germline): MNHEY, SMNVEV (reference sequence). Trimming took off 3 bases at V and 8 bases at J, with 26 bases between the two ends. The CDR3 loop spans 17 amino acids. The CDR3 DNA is TGTGCCAGCAGTTTCCGACCCCGGGACTCCCTTTTTCACCAGCAGTACTTC. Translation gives CASSFRPRDSLFHQQYF.

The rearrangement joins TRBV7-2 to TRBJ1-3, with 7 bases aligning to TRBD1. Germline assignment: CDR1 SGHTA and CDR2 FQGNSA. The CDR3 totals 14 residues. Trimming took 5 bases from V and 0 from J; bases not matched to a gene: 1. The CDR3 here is CASSNRGSGNTIYF. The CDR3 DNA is TGTGCCAGCAGCAACAGGGGCTCTGGAAACACCATATATTTT.

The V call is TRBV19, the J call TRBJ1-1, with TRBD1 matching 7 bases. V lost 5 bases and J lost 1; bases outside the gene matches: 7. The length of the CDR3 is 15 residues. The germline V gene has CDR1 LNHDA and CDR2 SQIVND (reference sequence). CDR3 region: CASSPRQGPNTEAFF. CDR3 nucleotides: TGTGCCAGTAGTCCGCGACAGGGACCGAACACTGAAGCTTTCTTT.

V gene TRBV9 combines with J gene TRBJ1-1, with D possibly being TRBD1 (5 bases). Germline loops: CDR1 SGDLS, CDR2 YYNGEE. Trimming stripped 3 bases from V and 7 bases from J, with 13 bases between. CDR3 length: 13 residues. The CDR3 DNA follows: TGTGCCAGCAGCGGCGGGAGGGGCTATGAAGCTTTCTTT. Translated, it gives CASSGGRGYEAFF.

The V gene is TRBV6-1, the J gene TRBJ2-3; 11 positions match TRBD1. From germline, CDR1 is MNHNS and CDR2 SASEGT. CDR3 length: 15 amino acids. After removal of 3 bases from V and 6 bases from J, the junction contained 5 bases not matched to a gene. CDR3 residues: CASSEGQGGWDTQYF. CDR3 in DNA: TGTGCCAGCAGTGAGGGACAGGGGGGGTGGGATACGCAGTATTTT.

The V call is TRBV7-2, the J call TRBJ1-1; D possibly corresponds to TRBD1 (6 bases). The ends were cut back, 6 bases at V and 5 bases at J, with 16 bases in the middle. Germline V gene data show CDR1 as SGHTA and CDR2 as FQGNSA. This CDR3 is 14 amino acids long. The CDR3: CASSLLTGKTEAFF. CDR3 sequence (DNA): TGTGCCAGCAGTCTACTCACAGGGAAGACTGAAGCTTTCTTT.

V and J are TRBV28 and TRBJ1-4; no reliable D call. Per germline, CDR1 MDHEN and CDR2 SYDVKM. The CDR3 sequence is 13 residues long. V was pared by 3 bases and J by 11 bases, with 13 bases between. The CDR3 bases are TGTGCCAGCAGTTTGGTATTAACCAGGAAACTGTTTTTT. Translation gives CASSLVLTRKLFF.

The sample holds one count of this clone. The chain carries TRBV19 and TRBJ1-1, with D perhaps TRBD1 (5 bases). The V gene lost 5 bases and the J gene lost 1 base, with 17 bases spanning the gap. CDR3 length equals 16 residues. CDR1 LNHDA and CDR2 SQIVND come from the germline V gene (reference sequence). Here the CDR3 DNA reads TGTGCCAGTAGTGCCATCGCGGGGGTCGGGAACACTGAAGCTTTCTTT. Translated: CASSAIAGVGNTEAFF.

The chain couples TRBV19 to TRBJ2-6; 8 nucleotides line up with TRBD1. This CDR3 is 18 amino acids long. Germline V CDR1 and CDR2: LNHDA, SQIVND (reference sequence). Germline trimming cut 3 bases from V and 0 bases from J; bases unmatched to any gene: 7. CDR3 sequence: CASSMGTGGDSGANVLTF. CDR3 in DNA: TGTGCCAGTAGTATGGGCACAGGGGGAGACTCTGGGGCCAACGTCCTGACTTTC.